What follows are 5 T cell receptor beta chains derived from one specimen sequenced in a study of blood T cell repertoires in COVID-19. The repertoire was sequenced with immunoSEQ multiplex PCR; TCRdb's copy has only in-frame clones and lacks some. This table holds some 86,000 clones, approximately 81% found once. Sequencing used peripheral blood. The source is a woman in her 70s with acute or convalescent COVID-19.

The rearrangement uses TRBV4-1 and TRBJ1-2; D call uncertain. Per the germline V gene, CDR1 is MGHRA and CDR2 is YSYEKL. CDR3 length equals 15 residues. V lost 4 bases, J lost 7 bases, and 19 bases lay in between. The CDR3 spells CASSRVGVRGAGYTF. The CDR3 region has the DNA TGCGCCAGCAGCCGGGTCGGGGTTCGCGGCGCTGGCTACACCTTC.

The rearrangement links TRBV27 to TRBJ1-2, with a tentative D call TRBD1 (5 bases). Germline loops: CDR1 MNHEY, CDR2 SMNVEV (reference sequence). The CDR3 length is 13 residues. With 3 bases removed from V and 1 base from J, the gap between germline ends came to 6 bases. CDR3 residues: CASSFQGNYGYTF. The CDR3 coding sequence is TGTGCCAGCAGTTTTCAGGGTAACTATGGCTACACCTTC.

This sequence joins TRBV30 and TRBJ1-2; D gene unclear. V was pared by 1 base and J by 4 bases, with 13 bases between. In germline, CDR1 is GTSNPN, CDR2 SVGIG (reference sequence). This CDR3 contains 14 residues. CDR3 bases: TGTGCCTGGAGTGAAAGCGGACGGCCCTATGGCTACACCTTC. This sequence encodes CAWSESGRPYGYTF.

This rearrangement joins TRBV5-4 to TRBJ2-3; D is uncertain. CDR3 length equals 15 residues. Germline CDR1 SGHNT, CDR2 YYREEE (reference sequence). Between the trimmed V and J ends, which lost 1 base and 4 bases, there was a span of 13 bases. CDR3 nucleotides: TGTGCCAGCAGCTTGTCGGTGCGTTCGCCAGATACGCAGTATTTT. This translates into CASSLSVRSPDTQYF.

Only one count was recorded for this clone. The CDR3 is CASSLAGGRGDTQYF. The CDR3 nucleotides read TGTGCCAGCAGTTTAGCGGGGGGGCGAGGGGATACGCAGTATTTT. The rearrangement uses TRBV28 and TRBJ2-3; 9 bases line up with TRBD2. CDR1 and CDR2 from the germline V gene are MDHEN and SYDVKM. The CDR3 is made up of 15 amino acids. The V and J ends lost 2 bases and 6 bases, in that order; junction bases with no gene match: 6.